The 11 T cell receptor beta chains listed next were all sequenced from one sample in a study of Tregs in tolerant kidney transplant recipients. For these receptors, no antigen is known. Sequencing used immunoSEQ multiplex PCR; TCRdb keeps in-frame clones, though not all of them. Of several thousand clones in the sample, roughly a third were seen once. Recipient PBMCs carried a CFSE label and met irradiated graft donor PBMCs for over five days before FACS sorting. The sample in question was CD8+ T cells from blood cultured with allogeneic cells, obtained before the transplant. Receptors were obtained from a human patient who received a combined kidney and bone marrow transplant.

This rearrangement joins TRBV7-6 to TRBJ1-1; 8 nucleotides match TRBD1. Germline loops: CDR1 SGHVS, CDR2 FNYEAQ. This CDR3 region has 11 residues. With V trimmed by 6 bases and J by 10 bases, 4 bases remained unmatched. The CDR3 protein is CASSTGTGAFF. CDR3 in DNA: TGTGCCAGCAGTACCGGGACAGGAGCTTTCTTT.

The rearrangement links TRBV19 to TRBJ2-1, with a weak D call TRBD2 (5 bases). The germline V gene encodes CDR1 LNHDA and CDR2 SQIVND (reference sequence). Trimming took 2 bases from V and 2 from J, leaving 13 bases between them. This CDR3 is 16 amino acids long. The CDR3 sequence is CASSIQTRGAYNEQFF. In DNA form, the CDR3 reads TGTGCCAGTAGTATACAGACTCGGGGAGCCTACAATGAGCAGTTCTTC.

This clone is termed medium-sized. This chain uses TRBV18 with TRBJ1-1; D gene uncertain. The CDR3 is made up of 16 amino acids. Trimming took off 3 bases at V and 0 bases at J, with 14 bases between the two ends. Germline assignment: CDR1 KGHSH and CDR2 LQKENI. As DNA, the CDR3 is TGTGCCAGCTCACCTAAGATTTCGGGGATGAACACTGAAGCTTTCTTT. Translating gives CASSPKISGMNTEAFF.

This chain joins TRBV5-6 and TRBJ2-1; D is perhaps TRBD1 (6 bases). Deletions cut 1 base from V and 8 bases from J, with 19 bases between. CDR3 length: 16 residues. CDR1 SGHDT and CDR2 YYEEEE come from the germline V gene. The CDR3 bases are TGTGCCAGCAGCTTGTTGGCCAGGGTGGACAGCGATGAGCAGTTCTTC. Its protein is CASSLLARVDSDEQFF.

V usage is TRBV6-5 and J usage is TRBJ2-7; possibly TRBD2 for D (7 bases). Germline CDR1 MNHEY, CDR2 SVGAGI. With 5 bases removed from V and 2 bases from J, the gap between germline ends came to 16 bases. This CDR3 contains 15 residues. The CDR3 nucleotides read TGTGCCAGCAGTCCCTTTGGGGGGGCGACCTACGAGCAGTACTTC. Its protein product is CASSPFGGATYEQYF.

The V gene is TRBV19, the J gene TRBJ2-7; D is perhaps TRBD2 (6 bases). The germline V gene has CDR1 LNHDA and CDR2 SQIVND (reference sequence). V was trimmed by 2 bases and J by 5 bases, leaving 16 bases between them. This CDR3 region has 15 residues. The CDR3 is CASSIIGGQDNEQYF. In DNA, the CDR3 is TGTGCCAGTAGTATAATCGGAGGGCAGGATAACGAGCAGTACTTC.

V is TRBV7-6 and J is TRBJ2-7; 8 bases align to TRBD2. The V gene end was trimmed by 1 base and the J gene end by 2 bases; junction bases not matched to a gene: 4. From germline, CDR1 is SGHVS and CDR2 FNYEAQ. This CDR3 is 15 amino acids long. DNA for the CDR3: TGTGCCAGCAGCTTAGGTTCGGGAGGGGCCTACGAGCAGTACTTC. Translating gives CASSLGSGGAYEQYF.

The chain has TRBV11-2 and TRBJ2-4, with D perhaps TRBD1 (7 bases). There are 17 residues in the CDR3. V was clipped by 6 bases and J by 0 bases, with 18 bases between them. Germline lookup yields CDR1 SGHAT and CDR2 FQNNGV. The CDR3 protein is CASRHRGLGLAKNIQYF. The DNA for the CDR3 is TGTGCCAGCAGACACAGGGGACTGGGACTAGCCAAAAACATTCAGTACTTC.

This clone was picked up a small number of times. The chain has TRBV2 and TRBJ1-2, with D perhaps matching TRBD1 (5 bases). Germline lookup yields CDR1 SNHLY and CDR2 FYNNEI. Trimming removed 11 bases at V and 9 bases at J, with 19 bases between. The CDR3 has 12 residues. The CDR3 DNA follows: TGTGCCGTCCTCGGGGGGGACCAAAGCTACACCTTC. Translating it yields CAVLGGDQSYTF.

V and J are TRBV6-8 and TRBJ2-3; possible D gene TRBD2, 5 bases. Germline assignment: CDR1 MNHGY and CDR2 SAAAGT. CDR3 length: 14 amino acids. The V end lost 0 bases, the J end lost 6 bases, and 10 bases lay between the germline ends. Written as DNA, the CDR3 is TGTGCCAGCAGTTACTCAAGAGGGTACGATACGCAGTATTTT. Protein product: CASSYSRGYDTQYF.

The CDR3 coding sequence is TGCGCCAGCAGCCAAGTAGGAGGAAGGGCTTTCTTT. It is translated as CASSQVGGRAFF. The chain recombines TRBV4-1 with TRBJ1-1; unclear D gene. Germline V CDR1 and CDR2: MGHRA, YSYEKL. Trimming took 1 base from V and 11 from J, leaving 11 bases between them. The CDR3 runs 12 residues.